Detailed here is one T cell receptor (beta chain). Its antigen is not identified. In germline, CDR1 is SGHRS, CDR2 YFSETQ. The CDR3 sequence is 15 residues long. V was clipped by 0 bases and J by 5 bases, with 14 bases between them. The data are from a study of T-cell memory formation after mild COVID-19. Study as a whole: Clusters of TCRs were largely donor specific. The study's findings and limits: SARS-CoV-2 specificity was not confirmed for second-wave clones peaking on day 37.

With constant-segment primers, 5'RACE yielded cDNA libraries of TCR alpha and TCR beta that carried sample barcodes and UMIs. TCRdb re-called the 5' RACE reads through MiXCR, storing one row per CDR3 protein. The sample consists of roughly 250,000 distinct CDR3 sequences, over 15% of them appearing once. The chain employs TRBV5-1 and TRBJ1-1, with D uncertain. The clonotype originates from a man aged 18 to 30 who had mild COVID-19 (a few samples of this study predate the infection). Cell type and time point are not known. Material for sequencing was PBMCs or a T cell subset sorted from them (not recorded which). CDR3 DNA sequence: TGCGCCAGCAGCTTGGAGATTGGGGTTGGAACTGAAGCTTTCTTT. Translating gives CASSLEIGVGTEAFF.